Following are 26 T cell receptor beta chains from one sample sequenced in a study of Ad26.COV2.S vaccination and SARS-CoV-2 variants. Treatment in this sample: 19 received Ad26.COV2.S at low or high dose, single or two shots; about 5 received placebo; per-sample allocation not given. Samples were taken on day 63 after the first vaccine or placebo injection. The table came from immunoSEQ multiplex PCR; TCRdb's copy has only in-frame clones and leaves some out. The sample includes under 300,000 clones, roughly 87% of them seen just once. The sequencing here drew on peripheral blood, taken in a trial of Ad26.COV2.S vaccine versus placebo. The receptors were sampled from a person aged 18 to 65 who received the Ad26.COV2.S COVID-19 vaccine or a placebo.

V and J are TRBV12-3 or TRBV12-4 and TRBJ2-4, with 7 bases matching TRBD2. V was clipped by 6 bases and J by 5 bases; unmatched bases: 4. The CDR3 runs 13 residues. This chain's CDR3 is CASSPGLQNIQYF. CDR3 nucleotide sequence: TGTGCCAGCAGCCCGGGACTACAAAACATTCAGTACTTC.

The chain carries TRBV7-2 and TRBJ2-5, with 10 bases that match TRBD1. Germline CDR1 SGHTA, CDR2 FQGNSA. V lost 5 bases to trimming and J lost 5 bases; unmatched junction nucleotides: 5. The CDR3 totals 14 residues. This CDR3 is CASSLGQGKETQYF. The CDR3 DNA follows: TGTGCCAGCAGCCTGGGACAGGGGAAGGAGACCCAGTACTTC.

Turning to this clone: Other DNA sequences in this sample translate to the same CDR3. The CDR3 sequence is CASSLASTDTQYF. CDR3 bases: TGCGCCAGCAGCTTAGCTAGCACAGATACGCAGTATTTT. The chain employs TRBV5-1 and TRBJ2-3; no clear D. V gave up 2 bases and J gave up 0 bases, with 4 bases separating them. The germline gives CDR1 SGHRS, CDR2 YFSETQ. The CDR3 length is 13 residues.

This clone was seen a few times. The rearrangement joins TRBV5-8 to TRBJ1-2; 10 bases agree with TRBD1. The J segment lost 4 bases and the V segment lost 5 bases, leaving 5 bases of the junction unmatched. CDR3 length equals 14 residues. In germline, CDR1 is SGHTS, CDR2 YDEGEE. CDR3 sequence reads: CASRRTGGSYGYTF. The CDR3 nucleotides read TGTGCCAGCAGACGGACAGGGGGGTCCTATGGCTACACCTTC.

This clone occurred a few times. V and J are TRBV6-2 or TRBV6-3 and TRBJ2-5, with 9 bases that match TRBD2. V trimming: 5 bases; J trimming: 6 bases; junction bases outside the gene matches: 7. The germline V gene encodes CDR1 MNHEY and CDR2 SVGEGT. This CDR3 region has 14 residues. The CDR3 coding sequence is TGTGCCAGCAGTACAGGGACTAGCTGGAAGACCCAGTACTTC. Translated, it gives CASSTGTSWKTQYF.

The CDR3 sequence is CASSPPLGESEQFF. CDR3 bases: TGTGCCAGCTCACCACCCCTGGGAGAAAGTGAGCAGTTCTTC. The chain uses TRBV18 and TRBJ2-1; D is possibly TRBD2 (5 bases). Germline assignment: CDR1 KGHSH and CDR2 LQKENI. The CDR3 has 14 amino acids. V shed 0 bases and J shed 9 bases, with 12 bases lying between them.

The chain carries TRBV6-2 or TRBV6-3 and TRBJ2-7, with D perhaps matching TRBD1 (6 bases). Trimming pared 2 bases from V and 5 bases from J, leaving 10 bases between. The CDR3 sequence is 13 residues long. Germline-derived CDR1 and CDR2 are MNHEY and SVGEGT. CDR3 DNA: TGTGCCAGCAGTTACAAGGGGGTGGACGAGCAGTACGTC. Amino acid sequence: CASSYKGVDEQYV.

V and J are TRBV7-6 and TRBJ1-6, with D unclear. This CDR3 is 16 amino acids long. The V and J ends lost 3 bases and 6 bases respectively, with 15 bases between them. CDR1 is SGHVS, CDR2 FNYEAQ, per germline. The CDR3 reads CASSLGGRVANSPLHF. The CDR3 DNA is TGTGCCAGCAGCTTGGGTGGAAGGGTCGCTAATTCACCCCTCCACTTT.

V is TRBV3-1 (or the pseudogene TRBV3-2) and J is TRBJ1-5; 8 bases fit TRBD1. This CDR3 has 16 amino acids. V lost 1 base to trimming and J lost 4 bases; unmatched junction nucleotides: 6. CDR1 and CDR2 from the germline V gene are LGHDT and YNNKEL (reference sequence). CDR3 residues: CASSQGTGSRNQPQHF. The CDR3 coding sequence is TGTGCCAGCAGCCAAGGGACAGGGAGTCGAAATCAGCCCCAGCATTTT.

This clone was seen a few times. This chain uses TRBV7-9 with TRBJ1-3; D is uncertain. The CDR3 is made up of 14 amino acids. Germline lookup yields CDR1 SEHNR and CDR2 FQNEAQ (reference sequence). With 2 bases removed from V and 1 base from J, the gap between germline ends came to 6 bases. The CDR3 DNA sequence: TGTGCCAGCAGCTTACAGGTTTCTGGAAACACCATATATTTT. It yields the protein CASSLQVSGNTIYF.

The chain is built from TRBV6-5 and TRBJ1-1; D is unclear. The CDR3 length is 14 residues. Trimming pared 4 bases from V and 5 bases from J, leaving 14 bases between. The germline V gene has CDR1 MNHEY and CDR2 SVGAGI. The CDR3 reads CASSSHRFGTEAFF. The CDR3 coding sequence is TGTGCCAGCAGTTCCCACAGATTTGGGACTGAAGCTTTCTTT.

Concerning this clone: Different DNA sequences within this sample yield the same CDR3. The CDR3 bases are TGTGCCAGCAGCGTAGGAGGGGGCCCTTACGAGCAGTACTTC. Translating it yields CASSVGGGPYEQYF. This chain joins TRBV9 and TRBJ2-7; 7 bases map to TRBD1. V gave up 0 bases and J gave up 4 bases; unmatched junction bases: 4. This CDR3 comprises 14 residues. From germline, CDR1 is SGDLS and CDR2 YYNGEE.

The V call is TRBV19, the J call TRBJ2-2; D call uncertain. Deletions cut 5 bases from V and 5 bases from J, with 12 bases between. The length of the CDR3 is 14 residues. Germline V gives CDR1 LNHDA, CDR2 SQIVND (reference sequence). The CDR3 sequence is CASSLYTATGELFF. DNA for the CDR3: TGTGCCAGTAGTCTCTATACAGCTACCGGGGAGCTGTTTTTT.

The V and J genes are TRBV2 and TRBJ2-3; 10 bases match TRBD2. The CDR3 is made up of 15 amino acids. CDR1 is SNHLY, CDR2 FYNNEI, per germline. The V and J ends lost 7 bases and 0 bases, in that order; junction bases with no gene match: 4. CDR3 protein: CASTLTSGSTDTQYF. The CDR3 bases are TGTGCCAGCACTTTGACTAGCGGGAGCACAGATACGCAGTATTTT.

The chain is built from TRBV15 and TRBJ2-1; a possible D gene is TRBD2 (7 bases). Germline V gene data show CDR1 as LNHNV and CDR2 as YYDKDF (reference sequence). This CDR3 has 20 amino acids. V lost 1 base, J lost 7 bases, and 29 bases lay in between. CDR3 bases: TGTGCCACCAGCAGAGCAGATTTTATATTGGGAGGGGGACGAGGGAATGAGCAGTTCTTC. This translates into CATSRADFILGGGRGNEQFF.

The chain recombines TRBV11-3 with TRBJ2-3; 8 positions agree with TRBD2. Germline V gene sequence: CDR1 SGHNT, CDR2 YENEEA. CDR3 length equals 13 residues. Trimming removed 1 base from V and 10 bases from J; junction bases left unmatched: 4. CDR3 protein: CASSLVAGGAQYF. In DNA form, the CDR3 reads TGTGCCAGCAGCTTAGTGGCGGGAGGTGCGCAGTATTTT. Using reference TRBV11-3 and TRBJ2-3 for the parts outside the CDR3, the full variable domain is EAGVVQSPRYKIIEKKQPVAFWCNPISGHNTLYWYLQNLGQGPELLIRYENEEAVDDSQLPKDRFSAERLKGVDSTLKIQPAELGDSAVYLCASSLVAGGAQYFGPGTRLTVL.

The rearrangement links TRBV5-1 to TRBJ2-1; no reliable D call. The CDR3 is made up of 16 amino acids. Germline V gene sequence: CDR1 SGHRS, CDR2 YFSETQ. V was trimmed by 4 bases and J by 3 bases, leaving 17 bases between them. Here the CDR3 DNA reads TGCGCCAGCAGCCCCCGGACCCGCCGTTACTACAATGAGCAGTTCTTC. It encodes CASSPRTRRYYNEQFF.

The rearrangement uses TRBV9 and TRBJ2-5; 9 bases fit TRBD2. This CDR3 region has 15 residues. Germline V CDR1 and CDR2: SGDLS, YYNGEE. V lost 3 bases to trimming and J lost 5 bases; unmatched junction nucleotides: 8. CDR3 in amino acids: CASSGVRGGTETQYF. The CDR3 nucleotides read TGTGCCAGCAGCGGCGTGCGGGGGGGCACGGAGACCCAGTACTTC.

CDR3 residues: CASSQGGILGGRPYEQYV. The CDR3, as DNA: TGTGCCAGCAGCCAAGGGGGTATTTTAGGCGGGAGGCCCTACGAGCAGTACGTC. The chain has TRBV3-1 (or the pseudogene TRBV3-2) and TRBJ2-7; TRBD2 matches at 8 bases. J was trimmed by 2 bases and V by 1 base; bases with no gene match: 13. CDR3 length: 18 amino acids. Germline V gene lookup returns CDR1 LGHDT and CDR2 YNNKEL (reference sequence).

Turning to this clone: Other DNA sequences in the sample encode the same CDR3. The chain is built from TRBV18 and TRBJ2-1; the match to TRBD1 covers 9 bases. The CDR3 runs 15 residues. V dropped 3 bases and J dropped 0; count of bases not matched to a gene: 0. CDR1 and CDR2 from the germline V gene are KGHSH and LQKENI. CDR3 protein: CASSPGQGSYNEQFF. The CDR3 DNA follows: TGTGCCAGCTCACCGGGACAGGGCTCCTACAATGAGCAGTTCTTC. The complete variable domain, with remaining parts taken from reference TRBV18 and TRBJ2-1, reads NAGVMQNPRHLVRRRGQEARLRCSPMKGHSHVYWYRQLPEEGLKFMVYLQKENIIDESGMPKERFSAEFPKEGPSILRIQQVVRGDSAAYFCASSPGQGSYNEQFFGPGTRLTVL.

The CDR3 bases are TGTGCCAGTAGTATAGCTGGGGTAACTAGCTACGAGCAGTACTTC. This sequence encodes CASSIAGVTSYEQYF. The genes are TRBV19 and TRBJ2-7; tentatively, D is TRBD2 (5 bases). CDR3 length equals 15 residues. The germline V and J ends were trimmed by 1 base and 3 bases, with 13 bases remaining between them. Looked up from germline, CDR1 is LNHDA and CDR2 is SQIVND (reference sequence).

The V and J genes are TRBV6-5 and TRBJ1-2, with TRBD1 identical over 7 bases. This CDR3 region has 12 residues. With V trimmed by 8 bases and J by 4 bases, 4 bases remained unmatched. The germline gives CDR1 MNHEY, CDR2 SVGAGI. CDR3 amino acids: CASGRGSYGYTF. The CDR3 DNA follows: TGTGCCAGCGGCAGGGGGAGCTATGGCTACACCTTC.

The chain recombines TRBV12-3 or TRBV12-4 with TRBJ2-1; no clear D gene. The V gene lost 7 bases and the J gene lost 7 bases, with 14 bases spanning the gap. The CDR3 contains 13 residues. The CDR3 reads CASTATLENEQFF. The DNA of the CDR3 is TGTGCCAGCACCGCGACCCTGGAGAATGAGCAGTTCTTC.

The J gene is TRBJ2-1, the V gene TRBV2, with D perhaps matching TRBD1 (6 bases). There are 17 residues in the CDR3. Trimming cost V 0 bases and J 3 bases, with 15 bases left between them. Germline V CDR1 and CDR2: SNHLY, FYNNEI. The CDR3 reads CASSEALGHQNYNEQFF. Here the CDR3 DNA reads TGTGCCAGCAGTGAAGCGTTGGGACATCAGAACTACAATGAGCAGTTCTTC.

V usage is TRBV11-1 and J usage is TRBJ1-2; 8 bases align to TRBD1. J was trimmed by 2 bases and V by 5 bases; bases with no gene match: 4. The CDR3 runs to 14 residues. Germline V CDR1 and CDR2: SGHAT, FQDESV (reference sequence). The CDR3 DNA reads TGTGCCAGCAGCCAACGGACAGGGAACTATGGCTACACCTTC. This codes for CASSQRTGNYGYTF.

The rearrangement joins TRBV11-3 to TRBJ2-5; maybe TRBD1 (6 bases). The length of the CDR3 is 13 residues. Germline V gives CDR1 SGHNT, CDR2 YENEEA. Between the trimmed V and J ends, which lost 3 bases and 4 bases, there was a span of 9 bases. The CDR3 sequence: CASSLGAGETQYF. The CDR3 nucleotides read TGTGCCAGCAGCTTGGGGGCGGGAGAGACCCAGTACTTC.